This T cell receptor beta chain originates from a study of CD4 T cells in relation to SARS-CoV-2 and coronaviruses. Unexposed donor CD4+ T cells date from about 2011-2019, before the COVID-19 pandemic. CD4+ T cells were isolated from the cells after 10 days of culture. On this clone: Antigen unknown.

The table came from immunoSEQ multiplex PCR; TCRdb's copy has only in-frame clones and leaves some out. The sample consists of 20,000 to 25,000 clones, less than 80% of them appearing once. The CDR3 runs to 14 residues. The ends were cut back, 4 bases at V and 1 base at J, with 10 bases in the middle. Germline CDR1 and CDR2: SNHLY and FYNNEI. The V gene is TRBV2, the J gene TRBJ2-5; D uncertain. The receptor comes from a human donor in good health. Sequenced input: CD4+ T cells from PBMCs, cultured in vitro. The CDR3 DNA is TGTGCCAGCAGTGTTATCAGACTCCAAGAGACCCAGTACTTC. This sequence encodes CASSVIRLQETQYF.